This T cell receptor (beta chain) was identified in a study of blood T cell repertoires in COVID-19. Germline V gene lookup returns CDR1 SGHKS and CDR2 YYEKEE (reference sequence). This CDR3 region has 14 residues. Germline trimming cut 1 base from V and 5 bases from J; bases unmatched to any gene: 3. Donors were grouped by their self-reported clinical history. Authors' data handling: Researchers report that nucleated cell counts were estimated from reference gene primer amplification. Clones were read by immunoSEQ multiplex PCR, and TCRdb kept only the in-frame ones, dropping some. Clone size and the V and J calls come from that table; the DNA yielded D and trimming. The data contain fewer than 250,000 clones, roughly 90% of them singletons.

The sequencing sample was made of PBMCs or T cells enriched from blood (not recorded which). The gene calls are TRBV5-5 and TRBJ2-7; 10 bases align to TRBD1. The origin of this receptor is a woman aged 30 to 39 with acute COVID-19. The CDR3 spells CASSLWGQGNEQYF. As DNA, the CDR3 is TGTGCCAGCAGCTTGTGGGGACAGGGGAACGAGCAGTACTTC.